These 23 T cell receptor beta chains share one sample of origin, sequenced in a study of CD8 T cells in ankylosing spondylitis. From the 5' RACE reads, TCRdb called clonotypes with MiXCR, one entry per CDR3 protein. The data contain roughly 450,000 distinct CDR3 sequences, about 24% of them singletons. Findings and limits, study-wide: There was a TCR beta motif, made of 7 or 8 highly homologous variants, that appeared characteristic of ankylosing spondylitis blood.

The antigens these receptors bind are not known. The sequenced material came from blood, either unsorted or a sorted T cell fraction (not recorded which). The origin of the receptors is a male donor with ankylosing spondylitis.

This chain connects TRBV6-1 to TRBJ1-2, with D possibly TRBD1 on 5 matching bases. V lost 1 base to trimming and J lost 4 bases, with 7 bases between them. The CDR3 runs to 13 residues. Germline loops: CDR1 MNHNS, CDR2 SASEGT. CDR3 region: CASSEETVYGYTF. The CDR3 DNA is TGTGCCAGCAGTGAAGAGACAGTCTATGGCTACACCTTC.

The rearrangement uses TRBV29-1 and TRBJ1-1; TRBD1 matches 8 bases. J gave up 5 bases and V 0 bases, and 2 bases lay outside the gene matches. In germline, CDR1 is SQVTM, CDR2 ANQGSEA. This CDR3 has 13 amino acids. Here the CDR3 DNA reads TGCAGCGTTGAAGAGGACAGGGCGACTGAAGCTTTCTTT. Translation: CSVEEDRATEAFF.

About this clonotype: A much larger clone differs by one base, so this may be a read error. The J gene is TRBJ2-3, the V gene TRBV5-6; no clear D gene. The CDR3 consists of 13 residues. Germline values: CDR1 SGHDT, CDR2 YYEEEE. Here the CDR3 reads CASSFDRTDTRYF. The CDR3 DNA sequence: TGTGCCAGCAGCTTCGACCGTACAGATACGCGGTATTTT.

This clonotype came up many times. The chain combines TRBV25-1 with TRBJ2-5; the match to TRBD2 covers 8 bases. The CDR3 extends over 13 amino acids. Trimming took 6 bases from V and 3 from J; bases not matched to a gene: 3. Germline-derived CDR1 and CDR2 are MGHDK and SYGVNS. The DNA of the CDR3 is TGTGCCAGCAGCGTAGCGGGAAAAGAGACCCAGTACTTC. Protein sequence: CASSVAGKETQYF.

V and J are TRBV24-1 and TRBJ2-3, with TRBD2 identical over 13 bases. V lost 4 bases to trimming and J lost 1 base; unmatched junction nucleotides: 7. Germline CDR1 KGHDR, CDR2 SFDVKD. The CDR3 consists of 18 residues. The CDR3 sequence: CATSDPTSGRARTDTQYF. The CDR3 DNA reads as TGTGCCACCAGTGACCCTACTAGCGGGAGGGCCCGCACAGATACGCAGTATTTT.

This chain connects TRBV20-1 to TRBJ2-3, with TRBD2 identical over 10 bases. Germline-derived CDR1 and CDR2 are DFQATT and SNEGSKA (reference sequence). Trimming at V came to 5 bases and at J to 6 bases, leaving 8 bases not matched to a gene. The CDR3 has 14 residues. CDR3: CSAGLAGVGDTQYF. The CDR3 DNA reads TGCAGTGCTGGTCTAGCGGGAGTTGGCGATACGCAGTATTTT.

This clonotype was counted only a few times. This chain uses TRBV18 with TRBJ1-1; D gene unclear. The CDR3 runs to 13 residues. The ends were cut back, 3 bases at V and 3 bases at J, with 8 bases in the middle. The germline CDR1 and CDR2 sequences are KGHSH and LQKENI. The CDR3 DNA reads TGTGCCAGCTCACCTAGCATTCACACTGAAGCTTTCTTT. Protein product: CASSPSIHTEAFF.

This clonotype appeared many times. CDR3 loop: CASSLVVENTEAFF. As DNA, the CDR3 is TGTGCCAGCAGTTTAGTAGTGGAAAACACTGAAGCTTTCTTT. V usage is TRBV12-3 or TRBV12-4 and J usage is TRBJ1-1; D call uncertain. This CDR3 is 14 amino acids long. The ends were cut back, 1 base at V and 2 bases at J, with 8 bases in the middle.

This clonotype showed up just a few times. CDR3 sequence (DNA): TGCAGTGCTAGAGATCGGACTCTGGGGACAGGGGGAAAACTGTTTTTT. Its protein is CSARDRTLGTGGKLFF. This chain links TRBV20-1 with TRBJ1-4, with 11 bases identical to TRBD1. Trimming took 0 bases from V and 10 from J; bases not matched to a gene: 10. The CDR3 has 16 residues. Germline values: CDR1 DFQATT, CDR2 SNEGSKA (reference sequence).

The V and J genes are TRBV24-1 and TRBJ2-7; perhaps TRBD1 as D (5 bases). This CDR3 spans 20 amino acids. Germline CDR1 reads KGHDR; CDR2 reads SFDVKD. The V end lost 0 bases, the J end lost 2 bases, and 25 bases lay between the germline ends. This chain's CDR3 is CATSDLHWGRVPVGAYEQYV. The CDR3 DNA follows: TGTGCCACCAGTGATTTGCACTGGGGTAGAGTCCCGGTAGGGGCCTACGAGCAGTACGTC.

This sequence joins TRBV5-1 and TRBJ2-1, with 15 bases aligning to TRBD2. This CDR3 is 16 amino acids long. In germline, CDR1 is SGHRS, CDR2 YFSETQ. Unmatched junction bases numbered 9, after V lost 5 bases and J lost 9 bases. CDR3 nucleotide sequence: TGCGCCAGCAGATGGGGACTAGCGGGAGGTAACGGTGAGCAGTTCTTC. Translation gives CASRWGLAGGNGEQFF.

This clonotype occurred once. This chain uses TRBV24-1 with TRBJ2-1; D might be TRBD1 or TRBD2, each matching 5 bases. Trimming shortened V by 3 bases and J by 6 bases, and 11 bases separated the two germline ends. This CDR3 comprises 14 residues. Germline V gives CDR1 KGHDR, CDR2 SFDVKD. The CDR3 protein is CATSDPRGGNEQFF. The CDR3 DNA sequence: TGTGCCACCAGTGATCCCCGTGGGGGCAATGAGCAGTTCTTC.

The genes are TRBV5-1 and TRBJ2-5, with no clear D. This CDR3 contains 15 residues. The germline V gene encodes CDR1 SGHRS and CDR2 YFSETQ. With 3 bases removed from V and 2 bases from J, the gap between germline ends came to 14 bases. CDR3 sequence reads: CASSSSRLAQETQYF. CDR3 coding DNA: TGCGCCAGCAGCTCCAGTCGGCTCGCGCAAGAGACCCAGTACTTC. The full variable domain, with the rest looked up from reference TRBV5-1 and TRBJ2-5, is KAGVTQTPRYLIKTRGQQVTLSCSPISGHRSVSWYQQTPGQGLQFLFEYFSETQRNKGNFPGRFSGRQFSNSRSEMNVSTLELGDSALYLCASSSSRLAQETQYFGPGTRLLVL.

The V gene is TRBV2, the J gene TRBJ2-7; D assignment may be TRBD1 or TRBD2 (5 bases each). Germline-derived CDR1 and CDR2 are SNHLY and FYNNEI. Trimming stripped 1 base from V and 7 bases from J, with 14 bases between. This CDR3 contains 14 residues. CDR3 amino acids: CASSEGTGRWEQYF. The CDR3 coding sequence is TGTGCCAGCAGTGAAGGTACGGGGCGCTGGGAGCAGTACTTC.

In its sample, this clonotype was seen a few times. Written as DNA, the CDR3 is TGTGCCACCAGTGATCACCAGGGACTAGCGGTAAAGCAGTATTTT. Translating it yields CATSDHQGLAVKQYF. The gene calls are TRBV24-1 and TRBJ2-3; 11 bases agree with TRBD2. Trimming at V came to 3 bases and at J to 11 bases, leaving 9 bases not matched to a gene. CDR1 is KGHDR, CDR2 SFDVKD, per germline. There are 15 residues in the CDR3.

The J gene is TRBJ1-1, the V gene TRBV9, with D maybe TRBD1 (6 bases). Germline V gene data show CDR1 as SGDLS and CDR2 as YYNGEE. The CDR3 covers 14 residues. With 3 bases removed from V and 1 base from J, the gap between germline ends came to 10 bases. As DNA, the CDR3 is TGTGCCAGCAGCGCCTCGGGACAGAACACTGAAGCTTTCTTT. It codes for CASSASGQNTEAFF.

This clonotype showed up just a few times. V usage is TRBV18 and J usage is TRBJ1-1; 7 bases are shared with TRBD1. CDR3 size: 15 residues. The germline V gene encodes CDR1 KGHSH and CDR2 LQKENI. J was trimmed by 0 bases and V by 4 bases; bases with no gene match: 5. The CDR3 coding sequence is TGTGCCAGCTCACGACGACAGGGCCTGAACACTGAAGCTTTCTTT. This translates into CASSRRQGLNTEAFF. The entire variable domain, with the rest obtained from reference TRBV18 and TRBJ1-1, is as follows: NAGVMQNPRHLVRRRGQEARLRCSPMKGHSHVYWYRQLPEEGLKFMVYLQKENIIDESGMPKERFSAEFPKEGPSILRIQQVVRGDSAAYFCASSRRQGLNTEAFFGQGTRLTVV.

This clonotype has a handful of counts. The chain uses TRBV29-1 and TRBJ2-3; 7 nucleotides align to TRBD2. Germline lookup yields CDR1 SQVTM and CDR2 ANQGSEA. Losses at the gene ends were 4 bases for V and 1 base for J; bases not matched to a gene: 5. The CDR3 has 14 amino acids. In DNA, the CDR3 is TGCAGCGTTGGTGCTGCGGGGGGCACAGATACGCAGTATTTT. Its protein product is CSVGAAGGTDTQYF.

There are a few counts of this clonotype. The rearrangement joins TRBV19 to TRBJ2-3, with D possibly TRBD2 on 5 matching bases. Germline V gene data show CDR1 as LNHDA and CDR2 as SQIVND (reference sequence). The germline V and J ends were trimmed by 5 bases and 2 bases, with 11 bases remaining between them. This CDR3 spans 14 amino acids. This CDR3 is CASSPAGVTDTQYF. The DNA for the CDR3 is TGTGCCAGTAGTCCGGCCGGGGTCACAGATACGCAGTATTTT.

The V gene is TRBV29-1, the J gene TRBJ2-3; a possible D gene is TRBD2 (6 bases). V was cut by 6 bases and J by 2 bases, with 12 bases left in between. Per germline, CDR1 SQVTM and CDR2 ANQGSEA. The CDR3 has 13 residues. In nucleotides, the CDR3 is TGCAGCGTCATAGCGGAGACCACAGATACGCAGTATTTT. Its protein is CSVIAETTDTQYF.

This clonotype was recorded a few times. The chain is built from TRBV12-3 or TRBV12-4 and TRBJ1-6, with D maybe TRBD1 (5 bases). Deletions cut 4 bases from V and 6 bases from J, with 16 bases between. The CDR3 extends over 16 amino acids. The CDR3 spells CASSSRQGPLNSPLHF. The DNA for the CDR3 is TGTGCCAGCAGTTCGCGGCAGGGCCCCCTTAATTCACCCCTCCACTTT.

This clonotype was recorded at least ten times. This chain uses TRBV7-2 with TRBJ1-2; 9 bases are shared with TRBD1. Germline V gives CDR1 SGHTA, CDR2 FQGNSA. The CDR3 sequence is 16 residues long. V was clipped by 1 base and J by 2 bases; unmatched bases: 5. The CDR3 DNA follows: TGTGCCAGCAGCTTAGGTGGGACAGGGAGAAACTATGGCTACACCTTC. Translated, it gives CASSLGGTGRNYGYTF. The full variable domain, its missing parts supplied by reference TRBV7-2 and TRBJ1-2, is GAGVSQSPSNKVTEKGKDVELRCDPISGHTALYWYRQSLGQGLEFLIYFQGNSAPDKSGLPSDRFSAERTGGSVSTLTIQRTQQEDSAVYLCASSLGGTGRNYGYTFGSGTRLTVV.

This clonotype came up many times. The CDR3 spells CASSLVVTSGRSQQFF. The CDR3 nucleotides are TGTGCCAGCAGCTTAGTGGTCACTAGCGGGAGGAGTCAGCAGTTCTTC. The chain has TRBV7-9 and TRBJ2-1; TRBD2 matches 12 bases. CDR1 is SEHNR, CDR2 FQNEAQ, per germline (reference sequence). J gave up 11 bases and V 1 base, and 9 bases lay outside the gene matches. This CDR3 spans 16 amino acids.